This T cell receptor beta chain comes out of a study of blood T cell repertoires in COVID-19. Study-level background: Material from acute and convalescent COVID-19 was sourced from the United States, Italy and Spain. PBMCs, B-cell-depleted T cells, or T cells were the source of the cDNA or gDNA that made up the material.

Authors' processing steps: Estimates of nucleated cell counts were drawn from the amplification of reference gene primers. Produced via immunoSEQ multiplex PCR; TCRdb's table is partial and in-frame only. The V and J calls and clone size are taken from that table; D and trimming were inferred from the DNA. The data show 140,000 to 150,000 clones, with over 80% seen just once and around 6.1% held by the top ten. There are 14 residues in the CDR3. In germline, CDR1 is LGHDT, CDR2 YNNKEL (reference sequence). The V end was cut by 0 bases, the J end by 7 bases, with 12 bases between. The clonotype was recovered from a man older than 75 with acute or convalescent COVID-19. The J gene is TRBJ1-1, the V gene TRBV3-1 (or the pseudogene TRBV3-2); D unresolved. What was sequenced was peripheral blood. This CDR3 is CASSQELPTSEAFF. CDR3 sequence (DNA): TGTGCCAGCAGCCAAGAATTGCCAACAAGTGAAGCTTTCTTT.